This TCR beta chain was documented in a study of beta chain features in type 1 diabetes. Study-level results: A potential PCR bias toward shorter templates would be equal in patient and control samples. No resolution was reached here on whether HLA type influences TCRB rearrangement. Shortening that was moderate but significant affected the TCRB CDR3s of Type 1 diabetes patients in all four CD4+ subsets.

The V end was cut by 6 bases, the J end by 1 base, with 10 bases between. Germline V gene lookup returns CDR1 MNHNY and CDR2 SVGAGI (reference sequence). The CDR3 runs 15 residues. Sequencing targeted expressed TCRB transcripts, as all isolated RNA had been reverse transcribed. The table came from immunoSEQ multiplex PCR; TCRdb's copy has only in-frame clones and leaves some out. The sample has around 280,000 clones; 14% to 15% are singletons. Worth noting for this clone: Its antigen is not identified.

The receptor comes from a man between 18 and 29 years old with type 1 diabetes. Sequences were obtained from naive CD4+ T cells from blood. The chain couples TRBV6-6 to TRBJ2-6; D gene ambiguous. The CDR3: CASRPGFSGANVLTF. CDR3 sequence (DNA): TGTGCCAGCAGGCCCGGGTTTTCTGGGGCCAACGTCCTGACTTTC.